This T cell receptor (beta chain) was sequenced during a study of cytomegalovirus exposure and HLA in healthy donors. The PCR contained 60 Vbeta and 13 Jbeta primers. Assay used: immunoSEQ multiplex PCR; TCRdb lists only in-frame clones, some missing. Of about 160,000 clones detected, roughly 85% appear once; the ten largest clones hold 0.7% to 1%. The V gene lost 6 bases and the J gene lost 0 bases, with 6 bases spanning the gap. CDR1 and CDR2 (germline): MGHRA, YSYEKL. The CDR3 runs to 12 residues. The receptor was derived from a woman aged 30 to 39 in good health and CMV-seronegative. Sequenced material: PBMCs. The J gene is TRBJ2-7, the V gene TRBV4-1; D ambiguous. The CDR3, as DNA: TGCGCCAGCAGTTCCTCCTCCTACGAGCAGTACTTC. The encoded protein is CASSSSSYEQYF.